These T cell receptor beta chains were read from a single sample in a study of cytomegalovirus exposure and HLA in healthy donors. Method: immunoSEQ multiplex PCR; TCRdb's copy keeps in-frame clones and lacks some. The sample has some 130,000 clones, almost 80% seen once. The sample consisted of PBMCs. The origin of the receptors is a female donor in good health and CMV-seronegative. The CDR3 runs from the conserved cysteine through the conserved F or W. Each record gives: clone size, D gene, V gene, J gene, CDR3 length, CDR3 protein, CDR3 DNA. The D gene is left open where the match is weak. A clone size is listed for some rows: how often the clone was seen (once, few, many), or a class if it is expanded.

>NA|NA|TRBV2|TRBJ1-6|14
CASSVSSYNSPLHF
TGTGCCAGCAGTGTCTCCTCCTATAATTCACCCCTCCACTTT
>NA|TRBD1|TRBV5-6|TRBJ1-2|16
CASSFSVGQGYYGYTF
TGTGCCAGCAGCTTTAGTGTCGGACAGGGCTACTATGGCTACACCTTC
>once|TRBD1|TRBV6-5|TRBJ1-5|14
CASSPGQFNQPQHF
TGTGCCAGCAGTCCGGGACAGTTCAATCAGCCCCAGCATTTT
>NA|NA|TRBV6-5|TRBJ2-7|16
CASSYQSQGGTYGQYF
TGTGCCAGCAGTTACCAAAGTCAGGGGGGAACCTACGGGCAGTACTTC
>once|NA|TRBV7-9|TRBJ2-2|16
CSSSSDTGKYTGELFF
TGTTCCAGCAGCTCGGACACAGGGAAATACACCGGGGAGCTGTTTTTT
>NA|TRBD2|TRBV4-3|TRBJ2-1|16
CASSDQTSGDYNEQFF
TGCGCCAGCAGCGACCAGACTAGCGGTGACTACAATGAGCAGTTCTTC
>NA|NA|TRBV19|TRBJ2-3|13
CASIGTFTDTQYF
TGTGCCAGTATAGGGACTTTCACAGATACGCAGTATTTT
>NA|NA|TRBV30|TRBJ1-6|15
CAWTEVSSYNSPLHF
TGTGCCTGGACGGAGGTCAGCTCCTATAATTCACCCCTCCACTTT
>NA|TRBD2|TRBV28|TRBJ2-1|16
CASSRTSGSRYNEQFF
TGTGCCAGCAGTCGGACTAGCGGGAGCCGCTACAATGAGCAGTTCTTC
>NA|NA|TRBV28|TRBJ1-1|15
CASSLSEGGKTEAFF
TGTGCCAGCAGTTTATCTGAGGGAGGGAAGACTGAAGCTTTCTTT
>NA|NA|TRBV18|TRBJ2-2|16
CASSPGGGTNTGELFF
TGTGCCAGCTCACCAGGCGGCGGGACGAACACCGGGGAGCTGTTTTTT
>NA|NA|TRBV5-1|TRBJ1-5|15
CASSLVPDSNQPQHF
TGCGCCAGCAGCTTGGTTCCAGATAGCAATCAGCCCCAGCATTTT
>NA|TRBD1|TRBV28|TRBJ1-2|15
CASSRGGARNYGYTF
TGTGCCAGCAGCCGAGGGGGCGCTCGTAACTATGGCTACACCTTC
>once|TRBD2|TRBV5-1|TRBJ2-5|17
CASSSLPPAGGAETQYF
TGCGCCAGCAGCTCCCTCCCTCCAGCGGGAGGGGCAGAGACCCAGTACTTC
>NA|TRBD1|TRBV19|TRBJ1-1|14
CASSRQGQDTEAFF
TGTGCCAGTAGTCGACAGGGTCAGGACACTGAAGCTTTCTTT
>NA|NA|TRBV30|TRBJ2-3|11
CAWSEPDTQYF
TGTGCCTGGAGTGAGCCAGATACGCAGTATTTT
>NA|TRBD2|TRBV2|TRBJ2-5|13
CASTGGSWETQYF
TGTGCCAGCACTGGCGGGAGTTGGGAGACCCAGTACTTC
>few|TRBD1|TRBV28|TRBJ2-5|16
CASSPPPGQGKETQYF
TGTGCCAGCAGTCCCCCCCCGGGACAGGGTAAAGAGACCCAGTACTTC
>NA|TRBD2|TRBV4-1|TRBJ2-7|17
CASSQGLAGGSSYEQYF
TGCGCCAGCAGCCAAGGACTAGCGGGTGGGAGCTCCTACGAGCAGTACTTC
>NA|TRBD2|TRBV2|TRBJ2-3|14
CASARGAGTDTQYF
TGTGCCAGCGCAAGGGGAGCGGGAACAGATACGCAGTATTTT
>NA|TRBD1|TRBV30|TRBJ1-1|13
CAWSTGGNTEAFF
TGTGCCTGGAGCACAGGGGGCAACACTGAAGCTTTCTTT
>few|NA|TRBV2|TRBJ2-1|15
CASRNRQGSYNEQFF
TGTGCCAGCAGGAATAGGCAGGGCTCCTACAATGAGCAGTTCTTC
>NA|TRBD1|TRBV5-6|TRBJ2-2|14
CASSSRGRGGELFF
TGTGCCAGCAGCTCCAGGGGGCGCGGCGGGGAGCTGTTTTTT
>NA|TRBD1|TRBV4-3|TRBJ1-2|15
CASSQDSRDRRGYTF
TGCGCCAGCAGCCAGGACTCCCGGGACAGAAGGGGCTACACCTTC
>NA|TRBD2|TRBV7-9|TRBJ2-5|14
CASSLAASGGTQYF
TGTGCCAGCAGCTTAGCGGCCTCGGGGGGTACCCAGTACTTC
>NA|TRBD2|TRBV6-1|TRBJ2-1|15
CASSRLAGGGDEQFF
TGTGCCAGCAGTCGCTTAGCGGGAGGTGGCGATGAGCAGTTCTTC
>few|NA|TRBV18|TRBJ1-5|17
CASSPQRRWQYNQPQHF
TGTGCCAGCTCACCACAGCGTCGGTGGCAGTACAATCAGCCCCAGCATTTT
>NA|TRBD2|TRBV4-2|TRBJ2-3|13
CASSPERGYTQYF
TGTGCCAGCAGCCCAGAGCGGGGGTATACGCAGTATTTT
>NA|NA|TRBV5-4|TRBJ1-2|15
CASSSTDRANYGYTF
TGTGCCAGCAGCTCTACTGACAGAGCTAACTATGGCTACACCTTC
>NA|NA|TRBV4-3|TRBJ1-2|14
CASSRQVSNYGYTF
TGCGCCAGCAGCCGCCAGGTATCCAACTATGGCTACACCTTC
>NA|TRBD2|TRBV9|TRBJ2-7|16
CASSVAPGGGTYEQYF
TGTGCCAGCAGCGTAGCTCCGGGAGGTGGCACCTACGAGCAGTACTTC
>NA|TRBD2|TRBV28|TRBJ2-2|14
CASSLAGEGLLMFF
TGTGCCAGCAGTTTAGCTGGGGAGGGCCTTTTGATGTTTTTT
>once|TRBD1|TRBV7-3|TRBJ2-7|12
CASSPTGDEQYF
TGTGCCAGCAGCCCAACAGGGGACGAGCAGTACTTC
>NA|NA|TRBV28|TRBJ2-5|13
CASIPALAETQYF
TGTGCCAGCATCCCGGCGCTAGCGGAGACCCAGTACTTC
>NA|TRBD1|TRBV11-3|TRBJ2-7|13
CASSLEQGTEQYF
TGTGCCAGCAGCTTGGAACAGGGGACCGAGCAGTACTTC
>NA|NA|TRBV4-3|TRBJ1-1|15
CASSRGLNMNTEAFF
TGCGCCAGCAGCCGCGGATTGAACATGAACACTGAAGCTTTCTTT
>NA|NA|TRBV29-1|TRBJ1-3|14
CSVIKGAGGNTIYF
TGCAGCGTCATTAAAGGGGCCGGAGGAAACACCATATATTTT
>NA|NA|TRBV4-3|TRBJ1-1|15
CASSQEWGRATEAFF
TGCGCCAGCAGCCAAGAATGGGGCAGGGCCACTGAAGCTTTCTTT
>NA|TRBD1|TRBV19|TRBJ2-7|12
CASGTGDYEQYF
TGTGCCAGTGGGACAGGGGATTACGAGCAGTACTTC
>NA|NA|TRBV6-6|TRBJ2-7|13
CASSHRWGYEQYF
TGTGCCAGCAGTCACCGCTGGGGCTACGAGCAGTACTTC
>NA|NA|TRBV2|TRBJ2-1|16
CASSEGPGLASGEQFF
TGTGCCAGCAGCGAGGGACCGGGACTCGCTTCGGGTGAGCAGTTCTTC
>NA|NA|TRBV28|TRBJ2-2|17
CASSPPAGYRVTGELFF
TGTGCCAGCAGTCCACCGGCAGGGTATCGGGTCACCGGGGAGCTGTTTTTT
>NA|NA|TRBV28|TRBJ2-7|14
CASSPQGISYEQYF
TGTGCCAGCAGTCCCCAGGGAATCTCCTACGAGCAGTACTTC
>once|NA|TRBV25-1|TRBJ1-2|16
CASSESQGSLNYGYTF
TGTGCCAGCAGTGAATCACAGGGATCCCTAAACTATGGCTACACCTTC
>NA|NA|TRBV7-8|TRBJ2-4|16
CASSLGGRAVKNIQYF
TGTGCCAGCAGCTTAGGGGGCAGGGCCGTCAAAAACATTCAGTACTTC
>NA|TRBD1|TRBV7-2|TRBJ1-2|15
CASSLWSQGANGYTF
TGTGCCAGCAGCTTATGGTCGCAGGGGGCAAATGGCTACACCTTC
>NA|TRBD2|TRBV7-2|TRBJ2-3|12
CASSGRGDTQYF
TGTGCCAGCAGCGGGCGGGGGGATACGCAGTATTTT
>few|NA|TRBV7-8|TRBJ1-4|15
CASSLREGLGEKLFF
TGTGCCAGCAGCCTAAGGGAGGGCCTGGGCGAAAAACTGTTTTTT
>NA|TRBD2|TRBV7-3|TRBJ2-4|18
CASSLVPGLAGAKNIQYF
TGTGCCAGCAGCTTAGTTCCGGGACTAGCGGGAGCCAAAAACATTCAGTACTTC
>NA|TRBD1|TRBV28|TRBJ2-7|13
CASRYRGNYEQYF
TGTGCCAGCAGGTACAGGGGAAACTACGAGCAGTACTTC
>NA|NA|TRBV19|TRBJ2-3|11
CASRTELTQYF
TGTGCCAGTCGAACAGAATTAACGCAGTATTTT
>NA|TRBD2|TRBV5-1|TRBJ2-5|13
CASNSGSGETQYF
TGCGCCAGCAATAGCGGGAGTGGGGAGACCCAGTACTTC
>NA|NA|TRBV4-3|TRBJ2-5|14
CASSQDFSQETQYF
TGCGCCAGCAGCCAAGATTTCAGCCAAGAGACCCAGTACTTC
>NA|TRBD1|TRBV7-9|TRBJ2-7|15
CASSHGQATSYEQYF
TGTGCCAGCAGCCACGGACAGGCCACCTCCTACGAGCAGTACTTC
>NA|TRBD2|TRBV4-3|TRBJ2-4|18
CASSRGLAGPLAKNIQYF
TGCGCCAGCAGTCGTGGACTAGCGGGACCACTAGCCAAAAACATTCAGTACTTC
>NA|NA|TRBV5-1|TRBJ2-2|15
CASSPSLANTGELFF
TGCGCCAGCAGCCCGAGCCTTGCGAACACCGGGGAGCTGTTTTTT
>NA|NA|TRBV27|TRBJ2-2|15
CASSGGSRNTGELFF
TGTGCCAGCAGTGGAGGGAGTAGGAACACCGGGGAGCTGTTTTTT
>few|NA|TRBV6-5|TRBJ2-1|14
CASSYSAWGDEQFF
TGTGCCAGCAGTTACTCGGCCTGGGGGGATGAGCAGTTCTTC
>NA|TRBD1|TRBV5-1|TRBJ2-3|16
CASSADPGQGTDTQYF
TGCGCCAGCAGCGCAGATCCGGGACAGGGAACAGATACGCAGTATTTT